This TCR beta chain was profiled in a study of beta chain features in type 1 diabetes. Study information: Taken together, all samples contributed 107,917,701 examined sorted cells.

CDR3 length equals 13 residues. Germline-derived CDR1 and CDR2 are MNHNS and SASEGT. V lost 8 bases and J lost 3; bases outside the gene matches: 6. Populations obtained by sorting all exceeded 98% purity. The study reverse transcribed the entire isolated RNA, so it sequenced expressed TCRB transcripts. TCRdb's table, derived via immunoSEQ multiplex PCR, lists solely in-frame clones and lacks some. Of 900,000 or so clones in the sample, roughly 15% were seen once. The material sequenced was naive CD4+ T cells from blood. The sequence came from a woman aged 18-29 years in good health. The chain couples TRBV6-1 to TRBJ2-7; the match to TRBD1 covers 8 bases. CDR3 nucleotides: TGTGCCAGCGGAGGAGACAGGGGCTACGAGCAGTACTTC. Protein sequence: CASGGDRGYEQYF.